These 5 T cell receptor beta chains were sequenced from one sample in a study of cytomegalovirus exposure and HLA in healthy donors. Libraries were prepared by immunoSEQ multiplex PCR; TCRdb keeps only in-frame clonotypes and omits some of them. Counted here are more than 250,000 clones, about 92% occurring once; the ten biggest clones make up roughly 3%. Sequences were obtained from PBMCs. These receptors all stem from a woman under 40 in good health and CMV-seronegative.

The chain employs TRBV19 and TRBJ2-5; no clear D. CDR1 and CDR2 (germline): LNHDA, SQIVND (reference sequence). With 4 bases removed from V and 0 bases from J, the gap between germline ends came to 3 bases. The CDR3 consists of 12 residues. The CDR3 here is CASSTDQETQYF. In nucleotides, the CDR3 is TGTGCCAGTAGTACTGACCAAGAGACCCAGTACTTC.

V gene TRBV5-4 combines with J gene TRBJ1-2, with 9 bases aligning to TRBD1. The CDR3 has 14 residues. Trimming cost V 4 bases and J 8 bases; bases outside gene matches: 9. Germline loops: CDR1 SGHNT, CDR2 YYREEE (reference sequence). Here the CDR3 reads CASSPGTGSGGYTF. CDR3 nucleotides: TGTGCCAGCAGCCCCGGGACAGGGTCGGGAGGCTACACCTTC.

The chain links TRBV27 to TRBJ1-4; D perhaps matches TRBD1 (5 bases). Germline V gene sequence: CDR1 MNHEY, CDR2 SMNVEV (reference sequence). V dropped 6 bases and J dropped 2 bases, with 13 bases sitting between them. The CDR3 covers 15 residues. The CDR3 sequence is CASSLQGVTNEKLFF. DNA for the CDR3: TGTGCCAGCAGCCTCCAAGGGGTCACTAATGAAAAACTGTTTTTT. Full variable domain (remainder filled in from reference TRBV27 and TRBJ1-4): EAQVTQNPRYLITVTGKKLTVTCSQNMNHEYMSWYRQDPGLGLRQIYYSMNVEVTDKGDVPEGYKVSRKEKRNFPLILESPSPNQTSLYFCASSLQGVTNEKLFFGSGTQLSVL.

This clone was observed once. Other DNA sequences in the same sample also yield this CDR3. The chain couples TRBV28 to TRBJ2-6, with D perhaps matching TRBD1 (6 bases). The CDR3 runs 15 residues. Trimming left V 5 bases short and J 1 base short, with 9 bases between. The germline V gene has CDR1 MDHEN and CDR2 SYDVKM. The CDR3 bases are TGTGCCAGCAGTCGTCAGGGGTCTGGGGCCAACGTCCTGACTTTC. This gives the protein CASSRQGSGANVLTF.

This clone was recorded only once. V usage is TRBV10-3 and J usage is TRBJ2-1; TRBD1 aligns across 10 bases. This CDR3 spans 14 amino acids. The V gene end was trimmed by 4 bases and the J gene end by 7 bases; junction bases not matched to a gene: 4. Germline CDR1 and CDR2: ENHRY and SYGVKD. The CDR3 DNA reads TGTGCCATCAGTGGACAGGGGGCGCGGAATGAGCAGTTCTTC. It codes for CAISGQGARNEQFF.